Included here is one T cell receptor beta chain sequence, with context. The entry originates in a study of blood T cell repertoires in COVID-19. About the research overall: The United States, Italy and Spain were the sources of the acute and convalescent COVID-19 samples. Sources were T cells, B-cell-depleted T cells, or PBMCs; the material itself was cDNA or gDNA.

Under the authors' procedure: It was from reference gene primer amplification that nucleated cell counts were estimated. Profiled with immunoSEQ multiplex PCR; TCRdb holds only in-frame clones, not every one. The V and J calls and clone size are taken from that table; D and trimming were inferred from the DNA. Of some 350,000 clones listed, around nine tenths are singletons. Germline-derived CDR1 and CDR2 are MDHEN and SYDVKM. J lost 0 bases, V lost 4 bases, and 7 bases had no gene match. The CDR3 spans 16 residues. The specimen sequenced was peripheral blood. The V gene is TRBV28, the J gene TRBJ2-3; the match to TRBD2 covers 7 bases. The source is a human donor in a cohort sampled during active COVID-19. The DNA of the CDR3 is TGTGCCAGCAGTTCCCCCTCGCGGGGGAGCACAGATACGCAGTATTTT. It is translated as CASSSPSRGSTDTQYF. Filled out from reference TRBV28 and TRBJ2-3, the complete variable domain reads DVKVTQSSRYLVKRTGEKVFLECVQDMDHENMFWYRQDPGLGLRLIYFSYDVKMKEKGDIPEGYSVSREKKERFSLILESASTNQTSMYLCASSSPSRGSTDTQYFGPGTRLTVL.